The T cell receptor (beta chain) under discussion was sequenced for a study of T cells in Graves' hyperthyroidism and ophthalmopathy. Findings and caveats of the study: Most thyroid clonotypes expanded above 0.001 appeared in blood too. Model predictions of ophthalmopathy came a median about six months before onset.

It was 10 ml of fresh peripheral blood that supplied the PBMCs. J was trimmed by 4 bases and V by 5 bases; bases with no gene match: 4. The CDR3 consists of 13 residues. Germline V lookup: CDR1 GTSNPN, CDR2 SVGIG (reference sequence). About this clonotype: Its cognate antigen is unknown.

TCR beta CDR3 regions were amplified from RNA transcripts. First-round RT-PCR with HTBI primers amplified the TCR CDR3 region. TCRdb passed the multiplex PCR reads through MiXCR, listing each CDR3 protein once. The profile shows over 400,000 distinct CDR3 sequences, about 20% of them singletons. This TCR derives from a woman aged 65 to 85 with Graves' ophthalmopathy. Sequences were obtained from blood. This rearrangement joins TRBV30 to TRBJ1-2; 10 nucleotides align to TRBD1. Written as DNA, the CDR3 is TGTGCCTGGGGGACAGGGGCGACCTATGGCTACACCTTC. Amino acid sequence: CAWGTGATYGYTF.